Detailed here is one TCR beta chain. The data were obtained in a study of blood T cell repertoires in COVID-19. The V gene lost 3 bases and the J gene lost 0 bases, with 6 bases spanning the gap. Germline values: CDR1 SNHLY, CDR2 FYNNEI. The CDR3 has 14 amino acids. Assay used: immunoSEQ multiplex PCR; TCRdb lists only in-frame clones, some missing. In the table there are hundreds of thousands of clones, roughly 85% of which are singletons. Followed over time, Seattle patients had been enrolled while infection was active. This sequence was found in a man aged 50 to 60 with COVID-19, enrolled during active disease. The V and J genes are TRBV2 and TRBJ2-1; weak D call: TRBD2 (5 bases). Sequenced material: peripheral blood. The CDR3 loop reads CASSDTSSYNEQFF. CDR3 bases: TGTGCCAGCAGTGACACTAGCTCCTACAATGAGCAGTTCTTC.